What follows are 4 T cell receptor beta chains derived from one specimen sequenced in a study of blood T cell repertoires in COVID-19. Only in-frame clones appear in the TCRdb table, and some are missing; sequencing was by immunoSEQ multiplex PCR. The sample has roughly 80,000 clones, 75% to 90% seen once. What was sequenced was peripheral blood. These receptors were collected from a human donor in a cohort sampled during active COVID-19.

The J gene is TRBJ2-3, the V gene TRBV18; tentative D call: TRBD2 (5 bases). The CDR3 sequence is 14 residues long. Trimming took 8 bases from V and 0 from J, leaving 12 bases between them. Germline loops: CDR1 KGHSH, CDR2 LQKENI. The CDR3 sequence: CASRSDSSTDTQYF. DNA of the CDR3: TGTGCCAGCCGTAGCGACTCTAGCACAGATACGCAGTATTTT.

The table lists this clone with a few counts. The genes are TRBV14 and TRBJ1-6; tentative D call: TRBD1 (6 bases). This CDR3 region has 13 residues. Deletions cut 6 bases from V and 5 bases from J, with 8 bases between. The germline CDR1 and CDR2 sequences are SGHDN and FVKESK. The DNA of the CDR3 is TGTGCCAGCAGAGGACAGAATAATTCACCCCTCCACTTT. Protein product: CASRGQNNSPLHF.

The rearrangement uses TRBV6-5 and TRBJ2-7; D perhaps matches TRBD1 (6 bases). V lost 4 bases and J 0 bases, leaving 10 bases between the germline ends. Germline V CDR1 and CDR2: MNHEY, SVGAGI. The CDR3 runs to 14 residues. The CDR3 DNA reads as TGTGCCAGCAGTTTGCCGGACAGCTCCTACGAGCAGTACTTC. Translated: CASSLPDSSYEQYF.

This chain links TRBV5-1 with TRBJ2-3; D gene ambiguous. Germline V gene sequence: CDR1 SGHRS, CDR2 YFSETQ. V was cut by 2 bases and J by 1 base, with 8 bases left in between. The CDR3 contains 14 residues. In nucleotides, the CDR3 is TGCGCCAGCAGCTTCGCGGAGCGCACAGATACGCAGTATTTT. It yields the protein CASSFAERTDTQYF.